The 20 T cell receptor beta chains below come from one sample, sequenced in a study of identical twins. TCRdb analysed the 5' RACE reads with MiXCR anew, one entry per CDR3 protein. The repertoire includes 500,000 or so distinct CDR3 sequences, 14% of them detected once, and approximately 0.52% sits in the top ten. These data were also filed under a second study, of yellow fever vaccine responses in identical twins.

Sequencing was performed on CD4+ T cells sorted from blood. The receptors derive from a woman between 18 and 29 years old in good health.

This clonotype was counted ten times or more. The rearrangement uses TRBV5-1 and TRBJ2-2; TRBD2 matches at 7 bases. Germline loops: CDR1 SGHRS, CDR2 YFSETQ. The CDR3 contains 15 residues. The junction had 3 bases not matched to a gene; V was cut back by 3 bases and J by 1 base. The CDR3 spells CASSSLAGNTGELFF. DNA of the CDR3: TGCGCCAGCAGCTCTTTAGCGGGGAACACCGGGGAGCTGTTTTTT.

This clonotype appeared a few times. The chain links TRBV5-1 to TRBJ2-5; 7 nucleotides match TRBD1. J was trimmed by 0 bases and V by 6 bases; bases with no gene match: 2. This CDR3 spans 13 amino acids. Germline assignment: CDR1 SGHRS and CDR2 YFSETQ. The CDR3 region has the DNA TGCGCCAGCATGGGGACAGACCAAGAGACCCAGTACTTC. This encodes CASMGTDQETQYF.

Only a few counts were recorded for this clonotype. J is TRBJ2-3 and V is TRBV7-9; D remains ambiguous. CDR3 length: 14 residues. Germline loops: CDR1 SEHNR, CDR2 FQNEAQ (reference sequence). Trimming shortened V by 11 bases and J by 0 bases, and 15 bases separated the two germline ends. The CDR3 sequence is CAADRGVSTDTQYF. Here the CDR3 DNA reads TGTGCCGCGGATCGAGGAGTAAGCACAGATACGCAGTATTTT.

This clonotype was picked up a small number of times. DNA of the CDR3: TGTGCCAGTAGTACAAAGGGGTTTAACACTGAAGCTTTCTTT. This encodes CASSTKGFNTEAFF. The V gene is TRBV19, the J gene TRBJ1-1; possibly TRBD1 for D (5 bases). CDR1 and CDR2 (germline): LNHDA, SQIVND (reference sequence). This CDR3 contains 14 residues. With 4 bases removed from V and 2 bases from J, the gap between germline ends came to 11 bases. Supplemented by reference TRBV19 and TRBJ1-1, the full variable domain reads DGGITQSPKYLFRKEGQNVTLSCEQNLNHDAMYWYRQDPGQGLRLIYYSQIVNDFQKGDIAEGYSVSREKKESFPLTVTSAQKNPTAFYLCASSTKGFNTEAFFGQGTRLTVV.

This clonotype was picked up a small number of times. The rearrangement links TRBV28 to TRBJ2-2; 7 nucleotides align to TRBD2. Germline assignment: CDR1 MDHEN and CDR2 SYDVKM. The CDR3 loop spans 15 amino acids. V shed 6 bases and J 1 base; nucleotides not matched to a gene: 5. The CDR3 protein is CASSVRGRNTGELFF. Written as DNA, the CDR3 is TGTGCCAGCAGCGTTCGCGGGAGGAACACCGGGGAGCTGTTTTTT.

The chain joins TRBV5-1 to TRBJ2-7; 7 positions agree with TRBD2. The CDR3 spans 15 residues. With V trimmed by 0 bases and J by 2 bases, 5 bases remained unmatched. Germline CDR1 is SGHRS and CDR2 is YFSETQ. This chain's CDR3 is CASSLEASGTYEQYF. In nucleotides, the CDR3 is TGCGCCAGCAGCTTGGAGGCTAGCGGAACCTACGAGCAGTACTTC.

This clonotype was observed at least ten times. CDR3: CASRPQGGSSYEQYF. The CDR3 DNA sequence: TGTGCCAGCAGACCTCAGGGTGGTAGTTCCTACGAGCAGTACTTC. The chain uses TRBV12-3 or TRBV12-4 and TRBJ2-7; TRBD1 might be the D (5 bases). V was clipped by 6 bases and J by 1 base, with 16 bases between them. The CDR3 is made up of 15 amino acids.

V is TRBV4-1 and J is TRBJ2-1; 11 positions match TRBD1. Trimming cost V 4 bases and J 6 bases; bases outside gene matches: 5. The germline V gene has CDR1 MGHRA and CDR2 YSYEKL. The CDR3 has 15 residues. The CDR3, as DNA: TGCGCCAGCAGCCGACCCGGGACAGGGGGCAATGAGCAGTTCTTC. Protein product: CASSRPGTGGNEQFF.

The rearrangement joins TRBV29-1 to TRBJ1-2; possible D gene TRBD1, 5 bases. Trimming took 0 bases from V and 5 from J, leaving 10 bases between them. This CDR3 comprises 13 residues. Germline lookup yields CDR1 SQVTM and CDR2 ANQGSEA. The CDR3 loop reads CSVEDPGGYGYTF. CDR3 bases: TGCAGCGTTGAAGATCCGGGGGGGTATGGCTACACCTTC.

The chain carries TRBV12-3 or TRBV12-4 and TRBJ2-3; 8 bases align to TRBD2. The V segment lost 3 bases and the J segment 4 bases; nucleotides outside the gene matches: 6. There are 15 residues in the CDR3. The CDR3 DNA is TGTGCCAGCAGTTTCGGGGGGGCGGGATCAGATACGCAGTATTTT. As protein: CASSFGGAGSDTQYF.

V gene TRBV20-1 combines with J gene TRBJ2-1; the match to TRBD2 covers 11 bases. Germline trimming cut 2 bases from V and 12 bases from J; bases unmatched to any gene: 18. Germline CDR1 and CDR2: DFQATT and SNEGSKA (reference sequence). The CDR3 consists of 17 residues. Here the CDR3 reads CSARQIPSLSGRAGQFF. As DNA, the CDR3 is TGCAGTGCTAGACAGATCCCTAGTCTTAGCGGGAGGGCCGGGCAGTTCTTC.

The V call is TRBV11-3, the J call TRBJ2-2; D not certain. The germline CDR1 and CDR2 sequences are SGHNT and YENEEA. This CDR3 has 13 residues. V shed 5 bases and J shed 7 bases, with 11 bases lying between them. Here the CDR3 reads CASSMRPNGELFF. CDR3 nucleotide sequence: TGTGCCAGCAGCATGAGGCCTAACGGGGAGCTGTTTTTT.

The V gene is TRBV28, the J gene TRBJ2-1; 8 bases line up with TRBD1. Losses at the gene ends were 7 bases for V and 8 bases for J; bases not matched to a gene: 10. The germline V gene encodes CDR1 MDHEN and CDR2 SYDVKM. The CDR3 runs 14 residues. The CDR3 sequence: CASTYDRGIDEQFF. The CDR3 region has the DNA TGTGCCAGCACCTATGACAGGGGCATCGATGAGCAGTTCTTC.

This clonotype was seen more than once but under ten times. CDR3: CSARDRVAGVQETQYF. CDR3 nucleotides: TGCAGTGCTAGAGATCGGGTGGCAGGGGTACAAGAGACCCAGTACTTC. V is TRBV20-1 and J is TRBJ2-5; D is perhaps TRBD1 (6 bases). CDR1 is DFQATT and CDR2 is SNEGSKA in the germline V gene (reference sequence). The V gene lost 0 bases and the J gene lost 2 bases, with 16 bases spanning the gap. CDR3 length: 16 amino acids.

A few counts support this clonotype. V usage is TRBV9 and J usage is TRBJ2-5, with 12 bases fitting TRBD2. CDR3 length: 18 amino acids. From germline, CDR1 is SGDLS and CDR2 YYNGEE. Losses at the gene ends were 4 bases for V and 3 bases for J; bases not matched to a gene: 13. CDR3 protein: CASSPRLAGDRGEETQYF. As DNA, the CDR3 is TGTGCCAGCAGCCCCAGACTAGCGGGGGATCGGGGTGAAGAGACCCAGTACTTC. Complete variable domain (other parts from reference TRBV9 and TRBJ2-5): DSGVTQTPKHLITATGQRVTLRCSPRSGDLSVYWYQQSLDQGLQFLIQYYNGEERAKGNILERFSAQQFPDLHSELNLSSLELGDSALYFCASSPRLAGDRGEETQYFGPGTRLLVL.

This clonotype turned up a few times. The chain links TRBV5-4 to TRBJ2-7; no definite D call. The CDR3 runs to 13 residues. From germline, CDR1 is SGHNT and CDR2 YYREEE (reference sequence). Trimming left V 0 bases short and J 6 bases short, with 10 bases between. This CDR3 is CASSLGAWGEQYF. In DNA form, the CDR3 reads TGTGCCAGCAGCTTGGGAGCGTGGGGCGAGCAGTACTTC.

In this sample, this clonotype turned up a few times. This chain connects TRBV5-1 to TRBJ2-3; no definite D call. The CDR3 extends over 13 amino acids. Deletions cut 2 bases from V and 5 bases from J, with 9 bases between. Germline values: CDR1 SGHRS, CDR2 YFSETQ. In nucleotides, the CDR3 is TGCGCCAGCAGCTTCGAACAGATAGATACGCAGTATTTT. It is translated as CASSFEQIDTQYF.

The chain has TRBV3-1 and TRBJ2-3, with 7 bases aligning to TRBD2. Germline V gene sequence: CDR1 LGHDT, CDR2 YNNKEL (reference sequence). The CDR3 consists of 16 residues. V dropped 3 bases and J dropped 6; count of bases not matched to a gene: 12. The CDR3 here is CASSQGTTPLADTQYF. DNA for the CDR3: TGTGCCAGCAGCCAGGGGACTACCCCATTGGCCGATACGCAGTATTTT.

This clonotype was detected only once. The chain carries TRBV4-3 and TRBJ2-2; 7 bases align to TRBD2. Germline CDR1 is LGHNA and CDR2 is YSLEER. V was clipped by 0 bases and J by 3 bases; unmatched bases: 4. This CDR3 has 16 amino acids. In nucleotides, the CDR3 is TGCGCCAGCAGCCAAGAAGTGGCGGGAGACACCGGGGAGCTGTTTTTT. It specifies CASSQEVAGDTGELFF.

There are a few counts of this clonotype. The gene calls are TRBV11-2 and TRBJ2-7, with 13 bases identical to TRBD2. Losses at the gene ends were 4 bases for V and 2 bases for J; bases not matched to a gene: 11. The CDR3 covers 18 residues. CDR1 SGHAT and CDR2 FQNNGV come from the germline V gene. The CDR3: CASSSAHRGLAGTYEQYF. The CDR3 DNA sequence: TGTGCCAGCAGCTCTGCCCACAGGGGACTAGCGGGGACCTACGAGCAGTACTTC.